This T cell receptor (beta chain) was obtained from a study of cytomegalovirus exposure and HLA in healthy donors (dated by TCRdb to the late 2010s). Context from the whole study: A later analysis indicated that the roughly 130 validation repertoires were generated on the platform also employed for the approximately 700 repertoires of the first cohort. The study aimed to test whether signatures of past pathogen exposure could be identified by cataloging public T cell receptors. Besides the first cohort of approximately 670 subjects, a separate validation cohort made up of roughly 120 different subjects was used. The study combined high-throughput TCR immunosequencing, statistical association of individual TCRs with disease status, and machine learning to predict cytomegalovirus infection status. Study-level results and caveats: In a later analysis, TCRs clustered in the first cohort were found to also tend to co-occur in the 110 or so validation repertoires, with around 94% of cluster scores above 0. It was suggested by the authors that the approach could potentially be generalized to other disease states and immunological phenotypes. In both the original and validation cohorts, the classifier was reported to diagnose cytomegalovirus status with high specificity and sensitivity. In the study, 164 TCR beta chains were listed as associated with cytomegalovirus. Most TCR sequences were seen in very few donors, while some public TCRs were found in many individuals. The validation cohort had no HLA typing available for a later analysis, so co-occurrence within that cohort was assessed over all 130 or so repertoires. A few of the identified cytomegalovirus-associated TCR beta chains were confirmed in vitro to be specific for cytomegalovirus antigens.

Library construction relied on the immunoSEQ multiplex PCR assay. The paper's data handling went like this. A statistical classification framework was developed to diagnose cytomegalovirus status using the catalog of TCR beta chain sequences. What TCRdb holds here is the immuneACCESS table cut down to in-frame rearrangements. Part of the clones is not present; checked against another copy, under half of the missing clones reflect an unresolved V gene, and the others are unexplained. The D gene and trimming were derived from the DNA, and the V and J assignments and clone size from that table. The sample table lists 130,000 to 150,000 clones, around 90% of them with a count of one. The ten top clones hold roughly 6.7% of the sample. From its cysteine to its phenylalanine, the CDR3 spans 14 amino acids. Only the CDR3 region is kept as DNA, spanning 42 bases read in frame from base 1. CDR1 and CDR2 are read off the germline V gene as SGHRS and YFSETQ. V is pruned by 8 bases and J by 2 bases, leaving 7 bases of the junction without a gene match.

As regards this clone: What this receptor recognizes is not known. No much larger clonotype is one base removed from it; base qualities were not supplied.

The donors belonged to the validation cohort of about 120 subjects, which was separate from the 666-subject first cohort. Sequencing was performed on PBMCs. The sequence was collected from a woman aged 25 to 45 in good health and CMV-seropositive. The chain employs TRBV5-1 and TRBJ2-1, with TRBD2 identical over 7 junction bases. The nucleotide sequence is TGCGCCAGTGCTAGCGGAGAAACCTACAATGAGCAGTTCTTC. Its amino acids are CASASGETYNEQFF.